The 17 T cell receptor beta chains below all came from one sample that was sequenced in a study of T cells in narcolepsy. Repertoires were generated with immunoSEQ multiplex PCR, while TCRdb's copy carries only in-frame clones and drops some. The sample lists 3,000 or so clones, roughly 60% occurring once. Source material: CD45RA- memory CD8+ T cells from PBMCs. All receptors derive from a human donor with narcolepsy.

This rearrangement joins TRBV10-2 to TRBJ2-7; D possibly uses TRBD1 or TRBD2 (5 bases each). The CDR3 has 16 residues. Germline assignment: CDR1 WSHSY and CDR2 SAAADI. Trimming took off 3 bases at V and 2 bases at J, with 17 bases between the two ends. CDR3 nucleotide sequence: TGCGCCAGCAGTGATAAAGGGGAGTTGGTACCCTACGAGCAGTACTTC. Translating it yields CASSDKGELVPYEQYF.

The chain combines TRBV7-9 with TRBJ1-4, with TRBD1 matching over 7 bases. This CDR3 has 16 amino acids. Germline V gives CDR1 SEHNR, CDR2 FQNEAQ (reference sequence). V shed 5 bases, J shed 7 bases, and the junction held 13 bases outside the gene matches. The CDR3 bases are TGTGCCAGCAGCACCCGGGAGGGGGCGGGACGTGAAAAACTGTTTTTT. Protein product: CASSTREGAGREKLFF.

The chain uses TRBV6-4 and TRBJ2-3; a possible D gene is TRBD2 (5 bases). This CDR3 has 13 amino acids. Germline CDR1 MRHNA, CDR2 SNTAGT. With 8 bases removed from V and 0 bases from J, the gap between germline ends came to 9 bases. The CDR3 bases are TGTGCCAGCTCGCGGGTTAGCACAGATACGCAGTATTTT. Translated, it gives CASSRVSTDTQYF.

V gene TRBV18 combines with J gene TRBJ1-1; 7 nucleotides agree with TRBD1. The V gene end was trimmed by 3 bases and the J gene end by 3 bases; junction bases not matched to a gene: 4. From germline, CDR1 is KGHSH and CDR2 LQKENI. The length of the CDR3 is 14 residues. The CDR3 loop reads CASSPRTGDTEAFF. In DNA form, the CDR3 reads TGTGCCAGCTCACCGAGGACAGGAGACACTGAAGCTTTCTTT.

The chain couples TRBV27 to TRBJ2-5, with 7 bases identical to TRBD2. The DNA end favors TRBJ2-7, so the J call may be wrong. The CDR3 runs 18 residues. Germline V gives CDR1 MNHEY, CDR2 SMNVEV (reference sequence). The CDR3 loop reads CASSFHFPPSGASYEQYF. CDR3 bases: TGTGCCAGCAGTTTTCACTTCCCCCCAAGCGGGGCCTCCTACGAGCAGTACTTC.

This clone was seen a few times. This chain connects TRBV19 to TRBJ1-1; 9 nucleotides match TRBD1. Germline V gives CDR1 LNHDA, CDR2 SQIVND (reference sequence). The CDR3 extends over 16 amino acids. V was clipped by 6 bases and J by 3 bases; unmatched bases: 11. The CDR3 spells CASSTGTGSPYTEAFF. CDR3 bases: TGTGCCAGTAGCACCGGGACAGGGTCCCCTTACACTGAAGCTTTCTTT.

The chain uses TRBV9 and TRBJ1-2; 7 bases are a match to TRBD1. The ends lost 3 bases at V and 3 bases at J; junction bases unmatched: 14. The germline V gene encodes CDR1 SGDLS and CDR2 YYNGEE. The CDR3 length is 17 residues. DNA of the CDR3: TGTGCCAGCAGCGCGCCCTTACAGGGGACTTCCTACTATGGCTACACCTTC. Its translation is CASSAPLQGTSYYGYTF. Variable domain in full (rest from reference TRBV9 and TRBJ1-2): DSGVTQTPKHLITATGQRVTLRCSPRSGDLSVYWYQQSLDQGLQFLIQYYNGEERAKGNILERFSAQQFPDLHSELNLSSLELGDSALYFCASSAPLQGTSYYGYTFGSGTRLTVV.

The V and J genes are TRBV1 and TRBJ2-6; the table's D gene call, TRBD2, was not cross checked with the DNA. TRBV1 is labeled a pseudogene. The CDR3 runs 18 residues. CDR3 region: CTSSTESCAQSRANVLTF. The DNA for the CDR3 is TGCACCAGCAGTACGGAGAGTTGTGCACAAAGTCGGGCCAACGTCCTGACTTTC.

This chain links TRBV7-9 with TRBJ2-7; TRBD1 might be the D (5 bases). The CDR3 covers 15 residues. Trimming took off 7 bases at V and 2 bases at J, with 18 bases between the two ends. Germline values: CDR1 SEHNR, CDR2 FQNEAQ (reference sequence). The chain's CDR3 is CASTPSGNPTYEQYF. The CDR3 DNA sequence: TGTGCCAGCACCCCTTCAGGGAACCCAACCTACGAGCAGTACTTC.

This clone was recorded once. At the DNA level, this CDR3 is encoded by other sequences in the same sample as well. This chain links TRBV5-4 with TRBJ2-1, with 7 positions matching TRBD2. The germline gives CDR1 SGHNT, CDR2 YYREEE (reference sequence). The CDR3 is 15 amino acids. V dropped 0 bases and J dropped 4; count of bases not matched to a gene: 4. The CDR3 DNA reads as TGTGCCAGCAGCTTGGGAGCGGGGCCTTACAATGAGCAGTTCTTC. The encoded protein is CASSLGAGPYNEQFF.

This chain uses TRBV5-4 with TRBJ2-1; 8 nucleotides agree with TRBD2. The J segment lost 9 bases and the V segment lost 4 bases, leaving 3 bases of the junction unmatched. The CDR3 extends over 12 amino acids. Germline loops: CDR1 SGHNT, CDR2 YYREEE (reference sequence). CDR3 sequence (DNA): TGTGCCAGCAGCCTGACTAGCGTTGAGCAGTTCTTC. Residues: CASSLTSVEQFF.

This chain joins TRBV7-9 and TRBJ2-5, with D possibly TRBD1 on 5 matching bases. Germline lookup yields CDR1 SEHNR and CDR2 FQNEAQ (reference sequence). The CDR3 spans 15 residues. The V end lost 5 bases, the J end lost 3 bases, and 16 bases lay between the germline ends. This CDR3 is CASSPVDRREETQYF. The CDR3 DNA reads TGTGCCAGCAGCCCAGTTGACAGACGAGAAGAGACCCAGTACTTC.

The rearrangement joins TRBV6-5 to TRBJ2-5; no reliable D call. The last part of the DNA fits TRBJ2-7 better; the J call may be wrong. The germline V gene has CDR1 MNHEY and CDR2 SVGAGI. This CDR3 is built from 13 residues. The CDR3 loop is CASSYSSSYEQYF. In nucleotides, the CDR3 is TGTGCCAGCAGTTACTCTTCTTCTTACGAGCAGTACTTC.

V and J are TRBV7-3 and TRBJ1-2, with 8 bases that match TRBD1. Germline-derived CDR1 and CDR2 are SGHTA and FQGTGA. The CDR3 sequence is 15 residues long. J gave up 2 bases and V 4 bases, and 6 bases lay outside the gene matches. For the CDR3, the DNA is TGTGCCAGCAGCTCTTCGGACAGGGAGAACTATGGCTACACCTTC. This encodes CASSSSDRENYGYTF.

The CDR3 is CASSHGGALADTQYF. CDR3 sequence (DNA): TGTGCCAGCAGCCACGGGGGGGCCTTGGCAGATACGCAGTATTTT. The rearrangement links TRBV5-6 to TRBJ2-3, with TRBD2 matching 8 bases. This CDR3 is 15 amino acids long. After removal of 4 bases from V and 4 bases from J, the junction contained 8 bases not matched to a gene. Germline-derived CDR1 and CDR2 are SGHDT and YYEEEE.

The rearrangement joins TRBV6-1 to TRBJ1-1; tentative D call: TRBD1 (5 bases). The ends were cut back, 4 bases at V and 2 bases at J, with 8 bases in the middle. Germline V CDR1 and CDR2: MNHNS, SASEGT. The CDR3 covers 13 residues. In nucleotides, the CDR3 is TGTGCCAGCAGTGCCGACAGTAACACTGAAGCTTTCTTT. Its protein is CASSADSNTEAFF.

In DNA form, the CDR3 reads TGTGCCAGCAGCAAACTCATGAACACTGAAGCTTTCTTT. It codes for CASSKLMNTEAFF. The chain is built from TRBV7-9 and TRBJ1-1; D uncertain. The ends were cut back, 5 bases at V and 0 bases at J, with 7 bases in the middle. Germline V gene lookup returns CDR1 SEHNR and CDR2 FQNEAQ (reference sequence). This CDR3 region has 13 residues.